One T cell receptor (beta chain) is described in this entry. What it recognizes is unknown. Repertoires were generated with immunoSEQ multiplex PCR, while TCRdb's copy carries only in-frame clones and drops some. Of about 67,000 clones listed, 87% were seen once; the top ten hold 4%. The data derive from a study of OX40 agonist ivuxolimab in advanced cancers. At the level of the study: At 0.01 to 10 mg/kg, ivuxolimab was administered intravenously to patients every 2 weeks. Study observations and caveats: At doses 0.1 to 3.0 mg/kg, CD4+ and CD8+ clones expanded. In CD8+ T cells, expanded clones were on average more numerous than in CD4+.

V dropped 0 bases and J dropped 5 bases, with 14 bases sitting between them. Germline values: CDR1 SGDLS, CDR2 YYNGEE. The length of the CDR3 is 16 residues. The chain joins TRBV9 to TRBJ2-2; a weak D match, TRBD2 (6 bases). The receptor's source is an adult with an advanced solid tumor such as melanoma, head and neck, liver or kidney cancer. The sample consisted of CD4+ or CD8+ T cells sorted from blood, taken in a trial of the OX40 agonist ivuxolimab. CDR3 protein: CASSVDGGLGTGELFF. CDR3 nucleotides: TGTGCCAGCAGCGTAGACGGGGGTCTGGGTACCGGGGAGCTGTTTTTT.